These 9 T cell receptor beta chains came from one sample sequenced in a study of blood T cell repertoires in COVID-19. Using immunoSEQ multiplex PCR, the repertoire was profiled, and TCRdb retains in-frame clones only, with some absent. The sample records around 190,000 clones, roughly 86% being singletons. The source material was peripheral blood. These receptors came from a young man with active or convalescent COVID-19.

The V gene is TRBV10-1, the J gene TRBJ2-2, with D maybe TRBD1 (7 bases). The CDR3 is made up of 15 amino acids. The germline gives CDR1 WNHNN, CDR2 SYGVQD (reference sequence). The germline V and J ends were trimmed by 2 bases and 5 bases, with 12 bases remaining between them. The CDR3: CASSERRGRTGELFF. CDR3 bases: TGCGCCAGCAGTGAGCGCAGGGGGAGGACCGGGGAGCTGTTTTTT.

The chain employs TRBV9 and TRBJ2-1; 9 nucleotides agree with TRBD2. The CDR3 extends over 14 amino acids. The V and J ends lost 3 bases and 7 bases, in that order; junction bases with no gene match: 5. CDR1 SGDLS and CDR2 YYNGEE come from the germline V gene. CDR3 sequence reads: CASSGSGSQNEQFF. The CDR3 DNA reads as TGTGCCAGCAGCGGTAGCGGGAGTCAGAATGAGCAGTTCTTC. Combining the CDR3 with reference TRBV9 and TRBJ2-1 gives the whole variable domain DSGVTQTPKHLITATGQRVTLRCSPRSGDLSVYWYQQSLDQGLQFLIQYYNGEERAKGNILERFSAQQFPDLHSELNLSSLELGDSALYFCASSGSGSQNEQFFGPGTRLTVL.

This sequence joins TRBV6-5 and TRBJ1-6; D unclear. CDR1 is MNHEY, CDR2 SVGAGI, per germline. The CDR3 has 15 residues. V lost 0 bases to trimming and J lost 5 bases, with 8 bases between them. CDR3 nucleotide sequence: TGTGCCAGCAGTTACTCGGAGGGAAATAATTCACCCCTCCACTTT. It yields the protein CASSYSEGNNSPLHF.

The rearrangement uses TRBV19 and TRBJ1-2, with 7 bases lining up with TRBD1. From germline, CDR1 is LNHDA and CDR2 SQIVND (reference sequence). CDR3 length equals 15 residues. After removal of 4 bases from V and 5 bases from J, the junction contained 10 bases not matched to a gene. CDR3 coding DNA: TGTGCCAGTAGTAGAGAATCCGGGACAGAATATGGCTACACCTTC. Its protein product is CASSRESGTEYGYTF.

This clone was detected once. At one end the junction does not follow the germline gene, possibly because of a read error. J is TRBJ1-1 and V is TRBV2; TRBD1 might be the D (5 bases). The germline V gene encodes CDR1 SNHLY and CDR2 FYNNEI. This CDR3 spans 11 amino acids. CDR3 sequence: CASSEGGRGRF. CDR3 in DNA: TGTGCCAGCAGTGAAGGTGGGAGGGGTCGCTTT.

The V call is TRBV18, the J call TRBJ1-1; D possibly corresponds to TRBD1 (5 bases). The CDR3 has 13 residues. Per germline, CDR1 KGHSH and CDR2 LQKENI. Trimming stripped 4 bases from V and 3 bases from J, with 9 bases between. The CDR3 reads CASSRKGDTEAFF. Written as DNA, the CDR3 is TGTGCCAGCTCACGCAAAGGGGACACTGAAGCTTTCTTT. Looking up the rest from reference TRBV18 and TRBJ1-1 gives the full variable domain: NAGVMQNPRHLVRRRGQEARLRCSPMKGHSHVYWYRQLPEEGLKFMVYLQKENIIDESGMPKERFSAEFPKEGPSILRIQQVVRGDSAAYFCASSRKGDTEAFFGQGTRLTVV.

In nucleotides, the CDR3 is TGTGCCAGCCGCGCAGCGGGAGATACAGATACGCAGTATTTT. This sequence encodes CASRAAGDTDTQYF. The chain recombines TRBV27 with TRBJ2-3, with 8 bases fitting TRBD2. The CDR3 consists of 14 residues. After removal of 8 bases from V and 3 bases from J, the junction contained 7 bases not matched to a gene. Germline V gene sequence: CDR1 MNHEY, CDR2 SMNVEV (reference sequence).

The chain has TRBV27 and TRBJ2-7; perhaps TRBD1 as D (5 bases). Trimming shortened V by 6 bases and J by 3 bases, and 12 bases separated the two germline ends. Germline V CDR1 and CDR2: MNHEY, SMNVEV (reference sequence). This CDR3 has 13 amino acids. The CDR3 coding sequence is TGTGCCAGCAGGGCGGACATCGGCTACGAGCAGTACTTC. This codes for CASRADIGYEQYF.

The chain is built from TRBV19 and TRBJ1-1, with 8 bases identical to TRBD1. Germline loops: CDR1 LNHDA, CDR2 SQIVND (reference sequence). J gave up 1 base and V 4 bases, and 8 bases lay outside the gene matches. This CDR3 is 16 amino acids long. This chain's CDR3 is CASSTPDRGRNTEAFF. CDR3 DNA: TGTGCCAGTAGTACCCCCGACAGGGGTCGGAACACTGAAGCTTTCTTT.